Below, 21 T cell receptor beta chains from the same sample are listed, as sequenced in a study of cytomegalovirus exposure and HLA in healthy donors. Profiling relied on immunoSEQ multiplex PCR, and the TCRdb table lists in-frame clones only, not all of them. There are 150,000 to 200,000 clones in the sample; roughly 90% occur only once, and 5% to 7% lies in the top ten. Input material: PBMCs. Receptors originate from a woman aged 25-40 years in good health and CMV-seronegative.

The CDR3 DNA reads as TGTGCCAGCAGCTGGACAGGACGCACTGAAGCTTTCTTT. Translated, it gives CASSWTGRTEAFF. The rearrangement joins TRBV6-5 to TRBJ1-1, with 7 bases fitting TRBD1. V shed 6 bases, J shed 4 bases, and the junction held 5 bases outside the gene matches. The CDR3 contains 13 residues. Germline CDR1 is MNHEY and CDR2 is SVGAGI.

The J gene is TRBJ2-5, the V gene TRBV2, with TRBD2 matching 7 bases. The trim removed 10 bases at V and 4 bases at J, leaving 12 bases unmatched. The length of the CDR3 is 14 residues. CDR1 is SNHLY, CDR2 FYNNEI, per germline. CDR3 protein: CATPGIKRGETQYF. The CDR3 bases are TGTGCCACCCCGGGAATCAAGCGGGGAGAGACCCAGTACTTC.

The J gene is TRBJ2-1, the V gene TRBV7-9; D is possibly TRBD2 (5 bases). The CDR3 extends over 12 amino acids. V shed 3 bases and J shed 15 bases, with 15 bases lying between them. Germline V lookup: CDR1 SEHNR, CDR2 FQNEAQ (reference sequence). The CDR3 loop is CASSFGSDEGFF. Here the CDR3 DNA reads TGTGCCAGCAGCTTCGGGTCTGATGAGGGGTTCTTC.

This clone was detected only once. V usage is TRBV25-1 and J usage is TRBJ2-7, with D possibly TRBD2 on 6 matching bases. Germline CDR1 and CDR2: MGHDK and SYGVNS. The CDR3 has 14 residues. V gave up 2 bases and J gave up 6 bases, with 14 bases separating them. Here the CDR3 reads CASSERQLAGEQYF. In DNA, the CDR3 is TGTGCCAGCAGTGAACGTCAACTAGCAGGCGAGCAGTACTTC.

The CDR3 sequence is CASSSGGARNEQFF. The DNA for the CDR3 is TGTGCCAGCAGCTCCGGGGGGGCCCGGAATGAGCAGTTCTTC. The chain couples TRBV7-3 to TRBJ2-1, with 8 bases lining up with TRBD2. The CDR3 loop spans 14 amino acids. In germline, CDR1 is SGHTA, CDR2 FQGTGA. With V trimmed by 4 bases and J by 7 bases, 6 bases remained unmatched.

V gene TRBV19 combines with J gene TRBJ1-2, with D perhaps matching TRBD1 (6 bases). The CDR3 length is 15 residues. Trimming removed 5 bases at V and 8 bases at J, with 21 bases between. Germline loops: CDR1 LNHDA, CDR2 SQIVND (reference sequence). CDR3 nucleotide sequence: TGTGCCAGTAGTCTCCAATCTTACAGGGAAGGCGGCTACACCTTC. Protein sequence: CASSLQSYREGGYTF.

The rearrangement links TRBV11-3 to TRBJ2-3, with a possible D match to TRBD2 (5 bases). CDR3 length: 13 residues. Trimming left V 5 bases short and J 7 bases short, with 13 bases between. Per germline, CDR1 SGHNT and CDR2 YENEEA. The CDR3 DNA reads as TGTGCCAGCAGCCTTACGCGGGTAAATACGCAGTATTTT. Translation gives CASSLTRVNTQYF. Full variable domain (rest looked up from reference TRBV11-3 and TRBJ2-3): EAGVVQSPRYKIIEKKQPVAFWCNPISGHNTLYWYLQNLGQGPELLIRYENEEAVDDSQLPKDRFSAERLKGVDSTLKIQPAELGDSAVYLCASSLTRVNTQYFGPGTRLTVL.

V gene TRBV19 combines with J gene TRBJ1-1; 9 bases are a match to TRBD1. Germline CDR1 reads LNHDA; CDR2 reads SQIVND (reference sequence). Trimming at V came to 5 bases and at J to 3 bases, leaving 7 bases not matched to a gene. The CDR3 spans 15 residues. CDR3 protein: CASSDTGGKDTEAFF. In DNA form, the CDR3 reads TGTGCCAGTAGTGATACAGGGGGCAAGGACACTGAAGCTTTCTTT.

The chain uses TRBV27 and TRBJ2-1, with a weak D call TRBD1 (6 bases). CDR1 and CDR2 from the germline V gene are MNHEY and SMNVEV (reference sequence). The V gene lost 0 bases and the J gene lost 3 bases, with 6 bases spanning the gap. The CDR3 runs 14 residues. Here the CDR3 DNA reads TGTGCCAGCAGTTTATCGACAGGCTACAATGAGCAGTTCTTC. Its protein product is CASSLSTGYNEQFF.

The chain recombines TRBV4-2 with TRBJ2-6; D ambiguous. V was trimmed by 0 bases and J by 3 bases, leaving 9 bases between them. Germline V gene lookup returns CDR1 LGHNA and CDR2 YNFKEQ. The CDR3 is made up of 16 amino acids. CDR3 DNA: TGTGCCAGCAGCCAAGACGTGGGTTATGGGGCCAACGTCCTGACTTTC. This translates into CASSQDVGYGANVLTF.

The rearrangement joins TRBV15 to TRBJ2-1, with no clear D. The CDR3 has 13 residues. The germline gives CDR1 LNHNV, CDR2 YYDKDF (reference sequence). Between the trimmed V and J ends, which lost 2 bases and 9 bases, there was a span of 11 bases. In DNA form, the CDR3 reads TGTGCCACCAGCAGAACGGTGGTTAGTGAGCAGTTCTTC. The encoded protein is CATSRTVVSEQFF.

This chain connects TRBV18 to TRBJ2-6; D is possibly TRBD2 (5 bases). From germline, CDR1 is KGHSH and CDR2 LQKENI. V lost 5 bases, J lost 4 bases, and 12 bases lay in between. This CDR3 has 15 amino acids. The DNA of the CDR3 is TGTGCCAGCTCAGCCTCCGGACTCGGGGCCAACGTCCTGACTTTC. This gives the protein CASSASGLGANVLTF.

The chain carries TRBV6-6 and TRBJ2-6; 7 nucleotides line up with TRBD1. With 0 bases clipped from V and 1 base from J, the junction kept 0 bases outside the gene matches. The CDR3 sequence is 16 residues long. CDR1 is MNHNY and CDR2 is SVGAGI in the germline V gene (reference sequence). CDR3 sequence reads: CASSYSRGSGANVLTF. CDR3 bases: TGTGCCAGCAGTTACTCCAGGGGGTCTGGGGCCAACGTCCTGACTTTC.

This chain joins TRBV20-1 and TRBJ2-7, with D hard to call. V shed 6 bases and J shed 3 bases, with 9 bases lying between them. This CDR3 is 11 amino acids long. Germline CDR1 reads DFQATT; CDR2 reads SNEGSKA (reference sequence). Here the CDR3 DNA reads TGCAGTGCCCCCGATGACTACGAGCAGTACTTC. Residues: CSAPDDYEQYF.

This chain's CDR3 is CASSPTGGDEQYF. CDR3 bases: TGTGCCAGCAGCCCTACAGGGGGGGACGAGCAGTACTTC. The chain is built from TRBV5-5 and TRBJ2-7; TRBD1 might be the D (8 bases). Trimming removed 4 bases from V and 5 bases from J, with 13 bases in between. This CDR3 comprises 13 residues. Germline V lookup: CDR1 SGHKS, CDR2 YYEKEE (reference sequence).

This clone was seen a handful of times. This sequence joins TRBV10-3 and TRBJ1-5; perhaps TRBD1 as D (5 bases). CDR3 length: 15 residues. V was clipped by 0 bases and J by 0 bases, with 6 bases between them. Germline assignment: CDR1 ENHRY and CDR2 SYGVKD. CDR3 loop: CAISESQGSNQPQHF. The DNA for the CDR3 is TGTGCCATCAGTGAGTCTCAGGGTAGCAATCAGCCCCAGCATTTT.

The chain links TRBV18 to TRBJ2-1; a possible D gene is TRBD1 (5 bases). CDR1 and CDR2 from the germline V gene are KGHSH and LQKENI. The V end lost 3 bases, the J end lost 6 bases, and 21 bases lay between the germline ends. CDR3 length: 17 amino acids. The CDR3 coding sequence is TGTGCCAGCTCACCCGCCAGCCCTACGCTAGGGGTCAATGAGCAGTTCTTC. Translating gives CASSPASPTLGVNEQFF.

V and J are TRBV6-7 and TRBJ1-2, with unresolved D. TRBV6-7 is noted as an ORF with a role that remains uncertain. V was trimmed by 7 bases and J by 3 bases, leaving 15 bases between them. This CDR3 is 14 amino acids long. The CDR3 loop reads CASTRTGVYYGYTF. The CDR3 DNA is TGTGCCAGCACCCGAACCGGGGTGTACTATGGCTACACCTTC.

The chain has TRBV29-1 and TRBJ2-7, with 8 bases that match TRBD1. V gave up 0 bases and J gave up 5 bases; unmatched junction bases: 6. The CDR3 has 14 amino acids. Looked up from germline, CDR1 is SQVTM and CDR2 is ANQGSEA. CDR3 amino acids: CSVEDSGTGDEQYF. The CDR3 DNA is TGCAGCGTTGAAGACTCGGGGACAGGAGACGAGCAGTACTTC.

This clone was observed a few times. The gene calls are TRBV5-1 and TRBJ1-2; D uncertain. The CDR3 spans 15 residues. Deletions cut 0 bases from V and 5 bases from J, with 14 bases between. Germline CDR1 SGHRS, CDR2 YFSETQ. The CDR3 protein is CASSLAGDSAYGYTF. In DNA, the CDR3 is TGCGCCAGCAGCTTGGCCGGGGATTCCGCATATGGCTACACCTTC.

Only a few counts were recorded for this clone. The rearrangement uses TRBV15 and TRBJ1-2; 7 bases agree with TRBD1. CDR3 length: 14 amino acids. Germline V CDR1 and CDR2: LNHNV, YYDKDF (reference sequence). The J segment lost 8 bases and the V segment lost 1 base, leaving 7 bases of the junction unmatched. CDR3 nucleotides: TGTGCCACCAGCAGAGGGACAGGTTCTACCGGCTACACCTTC. Translating gives CATSRGTGSTGYTF.